The 30 T cell receptor beta chains listed next were all sequenced from one sample in a study of CD8+ T cells in alopecia areata. Treatment indicated: oral pan-JAK inhibitor, 5-10 mg twice daily. TCR sequencing used cDNA made by reverse transcription of extracted RNA. TCRdb keeps only in-frame clones here, not all; method: immunoSEQ multiplex PCR. The sample yields about 42,000 clones, roughly 65% seen once. The sequences come from CD8+ T cells sorted from blood, collected at week 4, from a patient treated with tofacitinib. The receptors were gathered from a human donor with alopecia areata.

This clone is classed as large. The rearrangement links TRBV5-8 to TRBJ2-7; D gene uncertain. Germline-derived CDR1 and CDR2 are SGHTS and YDEGEE. The CDR3 is 13 residues long. V shed 2 bases and J shed 1 base, with 7 bases lying between them. In DNA, the CDR3 is TGTGCCAGCAGCTTTCCACCATCCTACGAGCAGTACTTC. Amino acids: CASSFPPSYEQYF. Based on the CDR3 plus reference TRBV5-8 and TRBJ2-7, the full variable domain is EAGVTQSPTHLIKTRGQQATLRCSPISGHTSVYWYQQALGLGLQFLLWYDEGEERNRGNFPPRFSGRQFPNYSSELNVNALELEDSALYLCASSFPPSYEQYFGPGTRLTVT.

V gene TRBV27 combines with J gene TRBJ1-2; D gene ambiguous. V lost 5 bases and J 2 bases, leaving 9 bases between the germline ends. The CDR3 has 13 residues. Looked up from germline, CDR1 is MNHEY and CDR2 is SMNVEV (reference sequence). CDR3 in amino acids: CASSEGFNYGYTF. The DNA for the CDR3 is TGTGCCAGCAGTGAAGGGTTCAACTATGGCTACACCTTC.

The gene calls are TRBV9 and TRBJ2-7; D perhaps matches TRBD2 (5 bases). Germline V gives CDR1 SGDLS, CDR2 YYNGEE. V was cut by 3 bases and J by 6 bases, with 10 bases left in between. The CDR3 consists of 12 residues. Here the CDR3 reads CASSDNSGEQYF. Here the CDR3 DNA reads TGTGCCAGCAGCGATAACAGCGGCGAGCAGTACTTC.

The chain recombines TRBV4-3 with TRBJ2-3, with 11 bases matching TRBD1. This CDR3 contains 16 residues. Germline CDR1 is LGHNA and CDR2 is YSLEER. The junction had 6 bases not matched to a gene; V was cut back by 4 bases and J by 3 bases. The CDR3 region has the DNA TGCGCCAGCAGCCCTGGACAGGGGGCTCGGACAGATACGCAGTATTTT. Its translation is CASSPGQGARTDTQYF.

The genes are TRBV15 and TRBJ2-5; D gene uncertain. The CDR3 length is 13 residues. CDR1 and CDR2 (germline): LNHNV, YYDKDF (reference sequence). V was clipped by 5 bases and J by 0 bases, with 7 bases between them. The CDR3: CATSPTYQETQYF. CDR3 DNA sequence: TGTGCCACCAGCCCCACGTACCAAGAGACCCAGTACTTC.

CDR3 sequence reads: CASIASGGQETQYF. The CDR3 DNA follows: TGCGCCAGCATCGCGAGCGGGGGACAAGAGACCCAGTACTTC. The gene calls are TRBV10-2 and TRBJ2-5; 8 nucleotides match TRBD2. The CDR3 spans 14 residues. The V segment lost 7 bases and the J segment 2 bases; nucleotides outside the gene matches: 6. Germline CDR1 WSHSY, CDR2 SAAADI.

The CDR3, as DNA: TGTGCCAGCAGCTTAGGACTGGGACAACTCAACATTCAGTACTTC. As protein: CASSLGLGQLNIQYF. The chain combines TRBV7-2 with TRBJ2-4; D perhaps matches TRBD1 (6 bases). The CDR3 consists of 15 residues. V shed 1 base and J shed 7 bases, with 14 bases lying between them. The germline V gene encodes CDR1 SGHTA and CDR2 FQGNSA.

The chain links TRBV4-3 to TRBJ2-7; D not resolved. This CDR3 is 15 amino acids long. The germline V gene has CDR1 LGHNA and CDR2 YSLEER. V was pared by 0 bases and J by 1 base, with 10 bases between. CDR3 residues: CASSQDSVGSYEQYF. CDR3 DNA sequence: TGCGCCAGCAGCCAAGACTCGGTGGGTTCCTACGAGCAGTACTTC.

J is TRBJ2-3 and V is TRBV4-3; D is perhaps TRBD2 (7 bases). V lost 0 bases, J lost 5 bases, and 15 bases lay in between. CDR1 and CDR2 (germline): LGHNA, YSLEER. The CDR3 totals 16 residues. The CDR3 reads CASSQEWAGAQDTQYF. The CDR3 DNA reads as TGCGCCAGCAGCCAAGAATGGGCGGGGGCACAAGATACGCAGTATTTT.

The chain carries TRBV4-1 and TRBJ2-7; D is undetermined. There are 14 residues in the CDR3. Germline V gene lookup returns CDR1 MGHRA and CDR2 YSYEKL. V was cut by 0 bases and J by 2 bases, with 8 bases left in between. This chain's CDR3 is CASSQDAETYEQYF. In DNA, the CDR3 is TGCGCCAGCAGCCAAGATGCCGAAACCTACGAGCAGTACTTC.

The gene calls are TRBV27 and TRBJ1-5; the D is unclear. The CDR3 is 12 residues long. CDR1 is MNHEY, CDR2 SMNVEV, per germline (reference sequence). V shed 6 bases and J shed 4 bases, with 7 bases lying between them. CDR3 in DNA: TGTGCCAGCAGCCCTACTAATCAGCCCCAGCATTTT. It codes for CASSPTNQPQHF.

The J gene is TRBJ1-5, the V gene TRBV30, with D possibly being TRBD1 (5 bases). Germline CDR1 reads GTSNPN; CDR2 reads SVGIG (reference sequence). The V and J ends lost 0 bases and 4 bases respectively, with 13 bases between them. The CDR3 runs to 15 residues. This CDR3 reads CAWSVGGVGNQPQHF. The DNA of the CDR3 is TGTGCCTGGAGTGTCGGAGGGGTAGGTAATCAGCCCCAGCATTTT.

This clone was counted a few times. The chain carries TRBV29-1 and TRBJ2-2, with D possibly being TRBD1 (6 bases). This CDR3 is built from 14 residues. From germline, CDR1 is SQVTM and CDR2 ANQGSEA. Trimming removed 7 bases from V and 1 base from J, with 13 bases in between. CDR3 sequence reads: CSALTGMNTGELFF. As DNA, the CDR3 is TGCAGCGCCCTTACAGGGATGAACACCGGGGAGCTGTTTTTT.

The chain combines TRBV29-1 with TRBJ1-1; no firm D call. Germline CDR1 SQVTM, CDR2 ANQGSEA. Between the trimmed V and J ends, which lost 0 bases and 8 bases, there was a span of 13 bases. The CDR3 loop spans 13 amino acids. CDR3 sequence: CSVEDSHSYEAFF. In nucleotides, the CDR3 is TGCAGCGTTGAAGACTCTCACTCCTACGAAGCTTTCTTT.

This clone was counted only a few times. In DNA, the CDR3 is TGCAGCGTTGAACGGGGGCCTAGCAATCAGCCCCAGCATTTT. It translates to CSVERGPSNQPQHF. The chain uses TRBV29-1 and TRBJ1-5; maybe TRBD1 (6 bases). This CDR3 comprises 14 residues. V was clipped by 2 bases and J by 0 bases, with 8 bases between them. Germline V gene lookup returns CDR1 SQVTM and CDR2 ANQGSEA.

This clone was counted a single time. The chain has TRBV29-1 and TRBJ2-3; D perhaps matches TRBD1 (5 bases). With 1 base removed from V and 0 bases from J, the gap between germline ends came to 11 bases. The CDR3 loop spans 15 amino acids. Per germline, CDR1 SQVTM and CDR2 ANQGSEA. CDR3 loop: CSVEGDSTSTDTQYF. The CDR3 DNA follows: TGCAGCGTTGAAGGAGACAGTACTAGCACAGATACGCAGTATTTT.

This clone showed up just once. The chain combines TRBV30 with TRBJ2-5; D is ambiguous. There are 11 residues in the CDR3. Trimming removed 3 bases from V and 5 bases from J, with 7 bases in between. The germline V gene has CDR1 GTSNPN and CDR2 SVGIG (reference sequence). The CDR3 bases are TGTGCCTGGAGACTTGGGGAGACCCAGTACTTC. This encodes CAWRLGETQYF.

V and J are TRBV23-1 and TRBJ2-7, with 14 bases lining up with TRBD2. TRBV23-1 is flagged as an ORF with uncertain function. The CDR3 is 18 amino acids. V trimming: 4 bases; J trimming: 0 bases; junction bases outside the gene matches: 8. CDR3 amino acids: CASSLPGLAGVSSYEQYF. CDR3 in DNA: TGCGCCAGCAGTCTCCCGGGACTAGCGGGGGTGAGCTCCTACGAGCAGTACTTC.

The V call is TRBV19, the J call TRBJ2-7; 7 bases map to TRBD2. The CDR3 is made up of 15 amino acids. The V segment lost 7 bases and the J segment 7 bases; nucleotides outside the gene matches: 16. From germline, CDR1 is LNHDA and CDR2 SQIVND (reference sequence). CDR3 DNA sequence: TGTGCCAGTACCTCTACGGGGGGAATTCTTGGAGAGCAGTACTTC. Its translation is CASTSTGGILGEQYF.

Remarks on this clone: One junction end does not reproduce the germline sequence, and a read error may be involved. V usage is TRBV29-1 and J usage is TRBJ2-7; the D gene is possibly TRBD1 (5 bases). From germline, CDR1 is SQVTM and CDR2 ANQGSEA. The CDR3 totals 13 residues. CDR3 in DNA: TGCAGCGTAGAAGACAGCAACTCCTACGAGCAGTACTTC. Translating gives CSVEDSNSYEQYF.

The V and J genes are TRBV29-1 and TRBJ2-7, with D unresolved. V gave up 0 bases and J gave up 4 bases, with 7 bases separating them. Germline loops: CDR1 SQVTM, CDR2 ANQGSEA. The CDR3 runs 12 residues. CDR3 bases: TGCAGCGTTGAAGATCACCGGTACGAGCAGTACTTC. It codes for CSVEDHRYEQYF.

The rearrangement joins TRBV1 to TRBJ1-5. TRBV1 is flagged as a pseudogene. The CDR3 has 16 amino acids. The CDR3 region has the DNA TGCACCAGCAGCAACACACCGGCGGTTAGCAATCAGCCCCAGCATTTT. Translated, it gives CTSSNTPAVSNQPQHF.

The chain couples TRBV6-5 to TRBJ2-7; D is ambiguous. CDR3 size: 15 residues. Germline lookup yields CDR1 MNHEY and CDR2 SVGAGI. Trimming stripped 3 bases from V and 2 bases from J, with 14 bases between. In DNA, the CDR3 is TGTGCCAGCAGTTATCAAAAAGGGAAGGCCTACGAGCAGTACTTC. Translated, it gives CASSYQKGKAYEQYF.

The chain couples TRBV29-1 to TRBJ1-1, with unresolved D. The CDR3 extends over 11 amino acids. CDR1 SQVTM and CDR2 ANQGSEA come from the germline V gene. V lost 5 bases and J lost 5, with 9 bases in between. In DNA form, the CDR3 reads TGCAGCGTTTCAGGCGGGACTGAAGCTTTCTTT. Translation: CSVSGGTEAFF.

The gene calls are TRBV7-9 and TRBJ2-1, with 7 nucleotides matching TRBD1. J lost 8 bases, V lost 1 base, and 2 bases had no gene match. The CDR3 runs 13 residues. CDR1 and CDR2 (germline): SEHNR, FQNEAQ (reference sequence). CDR3 sequence (DNA): TGTGCCAGCAGCTTAGGGACAGGCGATGAGCAGTTCTTC. Its translation: CASSLGTGDEQFF.

This chain uses TRBV30 with TRBJ1-1; possibly TRBD1 for D (5 bases). Trimming left V 0 bases short and J 10 bases short, with 15 bases between. This CDR3 contains 13 residues. CDR1 is GTSNPN, CDR2 SVGIG, per germline (reference sequence). The CDR3 coding sequence is TGTGCCTGGAGTGTCGGACTAGGGGCGCTAGCTTTCTTT. Its protein is CAWSVGLGALAFF.

This clone appeared a few times. The chain couples TRBV27 to TRBJ2-7; D is perhaps TRBD1 or TRBD2 (6 bases each). Trimming left V 8 bases short and J 4 bases short, with 9 bases between. The CDR3 covers 11 residues. Germline V CDR1 and CDR2: MNHEY, SMNVEV (reference sequence). CDR3 DNA sequence: TGTGCCAGCGGAGGGGGTTACGAGCAGTACTTC. This codes for CASGGGYEQYF.

This clone has more than one count but fewer than ten. The chain carries TRBV6-5 and TRBJ2-2, with D perhaps TRBD2 (5 bases). In germline, CDR1 is MNHEY, CDR2 SVGAGI. The CDR3 has 15 residues. Trimming stripped 7 bases from V and 5 bases from J, with 17 bases between. The CDR3 DNA reads TGTGCCAGCACGACTTGGGGAGATGGAACCGGGGAGCTGTTTTTT. It encodes CASTTWGDGTGELFF.

V and J are TRBV29-1 and TRBJ1-2, with 7 bases lining up with TRBD1. The trim removed 3 bases at V and 5 bases at J, leaving 3 bases unmatched. The CDR3 is 12 residues long. Germline values: CDR1 SQVTM, CDR2 ANQGSEA. The CDR3 region has the DNA TGCAGCGTTGATGGACAGGTTTATGGCTACACCTTC. Translated, it gives CSVDGQVYGYTF.

The CDR3 protein is CSVTLRSGVPEAFF. CDR3 DNA: TGCAGCGTTACTCTAAGGTCGGGGGTTCCTGAAGCTTTCTTT. The J gene is TRBJ1-1, the V gene TRBV29-1, with D perhaps matching TRBD1 (5 bases). The length of the CDR3 is 14 residues. V was pared by 5 bases and J by 6 bases, with 19 bases between. From germline, CDR1 is SQVTM and CDR2 ANQGSEA.